This TCR beta chain was found in a study of CD8+ T cells in alopecia areata (dated 2018 in TCRdb). A note on the overall study: Treated patients were enrolled in an open-label pilot trial of oral tofacitinib at 5 to 10 mg twice daily for moderate-to-severe alopecia areata. Biopsies were taken from tofacitinib-treated patients at baseline and at 4 and 24 weeks of treatment, and a later scalp biopsy was taken in several of the tofacitinib-treated patients. Tofacitinib was given for 6 to 18 months, followed by 6 months of follow-up off drug to assess delayed response and recurrence. RNA was obtained with the PAXgene miRNA kit for fixed scalp, the miRNeasy kit for PBMCs, and the RNeasy kit for mouse skin. Clonality in the scalp was compared among normal scalp (n=4), patchy alopecia areata scalp (n=8), and alopecia totalis/universalis scalp (n=8). Amplification of TCRbeta CDR3 regions was done by immunoSEQ multiplex PCR using 35 Vbeta forward primers and 13 Jbeta reverse primers. The SALT score, which quantifies the percentage of affected scalp surface area, was used to measure disease severity in treated patients. On the human side, TCRbeta sequencing was run on scalp tissue and on sorted CD4+ and CD8+ peripheral blood T cells from healthy controls and from alopecia areata patients with either patchy or totalis/universalis disease. High-throughput TCRbeta sequencing was used to examine T cell clonal expansion in alopecia areata in both the C3H/HeJ mouse model and human patients. What the work shows at the level of the full study, not this receptor alone: Because the treated cohort was small and had just a single nonresponder, larger studies are needed to establish links between baseline CD8+ expansion and response. Shared TCR sequences between patients were less evident than in mice, which may be partly attributable to HLA diversity in the patient population. Many expanded lesional clones persisted in scalp and blood during tofacitinib treatment, which may partly explain relapse after stopping treatment. Compared with normal scalp, lesional scalp had higher clonality and more expanded CD8+ clones, particularly in alopecia totalis/universalis, a pattern that suggests antigenic drive. Tofacitinib significantly decreased scalp clonality and the number of expanded CD8+ clones among the top 100 scalp clones. Scalp TCR repertoire analysis is complicated because resident alphabeta T cells in normal human skin are also sequenced, whereas mouse skin is dominated by gammadelta T cells.

Points on this clone: The target of this receptor is not known. Base qualities are not at hand, and no much larger clone is one base apart.

Library preparation employed the immunoSEQ multiplex PCR assay. For TCR sequencing, RNA was extracted from every sample and reverse transcribed into cDNA to serve as template. SuperScript III was used to make first-strand cDNA, primed with a 2:1 mix of oligo-dT and random hexamers. A synthetic immune receptor repertoire was used to measure amplification bias, and any remaining bias was corrected computationally. In the original analysis: Raw reads were preprocessed for error removal, and CDR3 was defined according to IMGT conventions as running from the conserved cysteine to phenylalanine. Clonality was calculated as 1 minus Shannon entropy normalized by log2 of the number of productive unique TCRs. Whether each scalp clone was CD4 or CD8 was inferred by checking scalp TCRbeta sequences against the CD4 and CD8 repertoires from sorted blood. Imported from immuneACCESS, the table was reduced by TCRdb to in-frame sequences with V and J called. These copies leave out some clones; in studies compared against another copy, an unresolved V gene accounts for under half, and the cause of the remainder is not known. That table supplies the V and J calls and clone size; D and trimming were determined from the DNA. This sample has about 190,000 clones in its table, and less than 65% of those were observed once. The ten largest clones capture roughly 4.2% of the sample.

The sample's time point label, decoded: four to five weeks on oral tofacitinib. In the paper's terms, the treatment or condition label means: oral pan-JAK inhibitor, 5-10 mg twice daily. Lesional scalp punch biopsies and peripheral blood were obtained from alopecia areata patients. After PBMCs were isolated by density centrifugation and stained for CD3, CD4 and CD8, a FACSAria was used to sort CD4+ and CD8+ T cells. The starting material was CD4+ T cells sorted from blood, obtained at week 4, from a patient treated with tofacitinib. The sequence was obtained from a human donor with alopecia areata.

The sequence in DNA is TGTGCCAGCAGTGGCGAGCCCGGGATTTCCCAAAATCAGCCCCAGCATTTT. Protein translation: CASSGEPGISQNQPQHF. Recombination joined TRBV2 with TRBJ1-5; the D gene is not confidently resolved. Trimming at the junction amounts to 4 bases on V and 4 bases on J, and the germline ends lie 20 bases apart. CDR1 is given as SNHLY and CDR2 as FYNNEI, both from the germline V gene. The CDR3 has 17 amino acids, counting the end cysteine and phenylalanine. Just the 51-base CDR3 DNA is kept, in frame starting at base 1.